These 27 T cell receptor beta chains came from one sample sequenced in a study of blood T cell repertoires in COVID-19 (dated by TCRdb to about 2020). Libraries were constructed by the immunoSEQ multiplex PCR assay. The table was pulled from immuneACCESS by TCRdb, which kept in-frame rearrangements only. Such tables lose some clones; where checked, under half of the loss comes from unresolved V genes, and the rest has no known cause. The table for this sample lists 35,000 to 50,000 clones; 70% to 90% of them were counted only once. The top ten clonotypes cover roughly 15% of the sample. The sequenced material came from peripheral blood. Source of these receptors: a man between 70 and 80 years old with active COVID-19.

The gene calls are TRBV11-2 and TRBJ2-7, with 10 nucleotides matching TRBD2. Germline assignment: CDR1 SGHAT and CDR2 FQNNGV. Trimming removed 0 bases from V and 6 bases from J; junction bases left unmatched: 8. There are 16 residues in the CDR3. The CDR3 DNA is TGTGCCAGCAGCTTAGAGCTAGCGGGGGTTCCCCTCGAGCAGTACTTC. The encoded protein is CASSLELAGVPLEQYF.

The chain employs TRBV7-9 and TRBJ1-2; D not resolved. Per germline, CDR1 SEHNR and CDR2 FQNEAQ (reference sequence). Between the trimmed V and J ends, which lost 2 bases and 6 bases, there was a span of 25 bases. The length of the CDR3 is 18 residues. The CDR3 DNA is TGTGCCAGCAGCTTACTAAGTGATTCTTCGGCCCTCCGGGATGGCTACACCTTC. It is translated as CASSLLSDSSALRDGYTF.

The J gene is TRBJ1-5, the V gene TRBV27; D perhaps matches TRBD1 (5 bases). This CDR3 has 14 residues. CDR1 is MNHEY and CDR2 is SMNVEV in the germline V gene (reference sequence). Trimming took off 4 bases at V and 6 bases at J, with 13 bases between the two ends. The chain's CDR3 is CASSSQGIGQPQHF. For the CDR3, the DNA is TGTGCCAGCAGTTCCCAGGGTATTGGTCAGCCCCAGCATTTT.

This clone is a singleton in its sample. CDR3 region: CASSPYQGRENTEAFF. The DNA of the CDR3 is TGTGCCAGCAGTCCTTACCAGGGCAGGGAGAACACTGAAGCTTTCTTT. The chain carries TRBV28 and TRBJ1-1; perhaps TRBD1 as D (5 bases). The CDR3 is 16 amino acids. Trimming took 5 bases from V and 1 from J, leaving 17 bases between them. Germline assignment: CDR1 MDHEN and CDR2 SYDVKM. Full variable domain (outside the CDR3, taken from reference TRBV28 and TRBJ1-1): DVKVTQSSRYLVKRTGEKVFLECVQDMDHENMFWYRQDPGLGLRLIYFSYDVKMKEKGDIPEGYSVSREKKERFSLILESASTNQTSMYLCASSPYQGRENTEAFFGQGTRLTVV.

Notes on this clone: Other DNA sequences in the same sample also yield this CDR3. The gene calls are TRBV19 and TRBJ2-1; 12 nucleotides match TRBD2. Trimming cost V 2 bases and J 7 bases; bases outside gene matches: 3. This CDR3 has 15 residues. From germline, CDR1 is LNHDA and CDR2 SQIVND (reference sequence). The CDR3 nucleotides read TGTGCCAGTAGTATACTAGCGGGGGGGATTAATGAGCAGTTCTTC. Its translation: CASSILAGGINEQFF.

The CDR3 DNA reads as TGTGCCACCAGCTGGGCTAGCGGGGTAGCCTACGAGCAGTACTTC. It specifies CATSWASGVAYEQYF. The rearrangement joins TRBV15 to TRBJ2-7; 9 bases align to TRBD2. The CDR3 runs 15 residues. J gave up 2 bases and V 5 bases, and 7 bases lay outside the gene matches. Germline values: CDR1 LNHNV, CDR2 YYDKDF (reference sequence).

The chain links TRBV27 to TRBJ1-6; possible D gene TRBD1, 6 bases. V lost 2 bases and J 2 bases, leaving 16 bases between the germline ends. CDR3 length: 18 amino acids. CDR1 is MNHEY and CDR2 is SMNVEV in the germline V gene (reference sequence). CDR3 bases: TGTGCCAGCAGTTTAACTCTCAGGGGAGGGACCTATAATTCACCCCTCCACTTT. It specifies CASSLTLRGGTYNSPLHF.

The V and J genes are TRBV7-3 and TRBJ2-1; possibly TRBD1 for D (6 bases). V was cut by 3 bases and J by 0 bases, with 9 bases left in between. CDR1 SGHTA and CDR2 FQGTGA come from the germline V gene. This CDR3 comprises 15 residues. CDR3 bases: TGTGCCAGCAGCTTCCGGACAGTCTCCTACAATGAGCAGTTCTTC. It translates to CASSFRTVSYNEQFF.

The chain employs TRBV18 and TRBJ2-1; 8 bases fit TRBD1. CDR3 length: 15 residues. With V trimmed by 3 bases and J by 6 bases, 7 bases remained unmatched. Germline V gene lookup returns CDR1 KGHSH and CDR2 LQKENI. DNA of the CDR3: TGTGCCAGCTCACCGGGAAGTACAGGGGGCAATGAGCAGTTCTTC. This codes for CASSPGSTGGNEQFF.

The chain employs TRBV5-1 and TRBJ2-7; TRBD1 agrees at 9 bases. The CDR3 consists of 15 residues. The V gene's germline CDR1 is SGHRS and CDR2 YFSETQ. Unmatched junction bases numbered 5, after V lost 2 bases and J lost 2 bases. CDR3 coding DNA: TGCGCCAGCAGCTTTTTGGGACAGGGTCCCTACGAGCAGTACTTC. Translation: CASSFLGQGPYEQYF.

This rearrangement joins TRBV10-2 to TRBJ2-3; 11 positions match TRBD2. This CDR3 is built from 14 residues. Germline loops: CDR1 WSHSY, CDR2 SAAADI. V lost 3 bases, J lost 4 bases, and 0 bases stayed unmatched. The CDR3 protein is CASSELAGADTQYF. Written as DNA, the CDR3 is TGCGCCAGCAGTGAACTAGCGGGGGCAGATACGCAGTATTTT.

The gene calls are TRBV6-2 or TRBV6-3 and TRBJ2-1; D is uncertain. CDR1 is MNHEY and CDR2 is SVGEGT in the germline V gene. This CDR3 spans 16 amino acids. The V end was cut by 6 bases, the J end by 0 bases, with 15 bases between. CDR3 sequence: CASRPLYDSSYNEQFF. CDR3 nucleotides: TGTGCCAGCAGGCCTCTATACGATAGCTCCTACAATGAGCAGTTCTTC.

Worth noting for this clone: The junction shows a germline mismatch at one end, possibly a read error. The chain combines TRBV5-8 with TRBJ1-1; D is unresolved. The CDR3 runs to 14 residues. The germline gives CDR1 SGHTS, CDR2 YDEGEE. This chain's CDR3 is CASSLGAVNTEAFF. In DNA form, the CDR3 reads TGTGCCAGCAGTTTGGGCGCCGTGAACACTGAAGCTTTCTTT. Full variable domain (outside the CDR3, taken from reference TRBV5-8 and TRBJ1-1): EAGVTQSPTHLIKTRGQQATLRCSPISGHTSVYWYQQALGLGLQFLLWYDEGEERNRGNFPPRFSGRQFPNYSSELNVNALELEDSALYLCASSLGAVNTEAFFGQGTRLTVV.

The CDR3 region is CASGDRGRGNIQYF. The CDR3 DNA follows: TGTGCCAGCGGGGACAGGGGGCGAGGAAACATTCAGTACTTC. V and J are TRBV11-1 and TRBJ2-4; 12 positions agree with TRBD1. The ends lost 8 bases at V and 6 bases at J; junction bases unmatched: 5. Germline CDR1 reads SGHAT; CDR2 reads FQDESV (reference sequence). This CDR3 comprises 14 residues. Filled out from reference TRBV11-1 and TRBJ2-4, the complete variable domain reads EAEVAQSPRYKITEKSQAVAFWCDPISGHATLYWYRQILGQGPELLVQFQDESVVDDSQLPKDRFSAERLKGVDSTLKIQPAELGDSAMYLCASGDRGRGNIQYFGAGTRLSVL.

This chain uses TRBV12-3 or TRBV12-4 with TRBJ1-1, with a weak D call TRBD1 (5 bases). The CDR3 runs 13 residues. The V end was cut by 5 bases, the J end by 11 bases, with 18 bases between. CDR3 sequence (DNA): TGTGCCAGCAGTCAACAACAAGGACAATTGGCTTTCTTT. Its translation: CASSQQQGQLAFF.

The chain couples TRBV5-1 to TRBJ1-1; D gene ambiguous. This CDR3 is built from 14 residues. V lost 0 bases and J 1 base, leaving 7 bases between the germline ends. Germline CDR1 SGHRS, CDR2 YFSETQ. CDR3 sequence reads: CASSLEATNTEAFF. The DNA for the CDR3 is TGCGCCAGCAGCTTGGAAGCCACGAACACTGAAGCTTTCTTT. Based on the CDR3 plus reference TRBV5-1 and TRBJ1-1, the full variable domain is KAGVTQTPRYLIKTRGQQVTLSCSPISGHRSVSWYQQTPGQGLQFLFEYFSETQRNKGNFPGRFSGRQFSNSRSEMNVSTLELGDSALYLCASSLEATNTEAFFGQGTRLTVV.

The chain uses TRBV28 and TRBJ2-7; 7 bases match TRBD2. The CDR3 loop spans 14 amino acids. Germline loops: CDR1 MDHEN, CDR2 SYDVKM. Germline trimming cut 6 bases from V and 2 bases from J; bases unmatched to any gene: 7. Here the CDR3 reads CASRERDSAYEQYF. In DNA, the CDR3 is TGTGCCAGCAGAGAGCGGGACTCCGCCTACGAGCAGTACTTC.

The chain joins TRBV7-2 to TRBJ1-2; 7 positions match TRBD1. Germline values: CDR1 SGHTA, CDR2 FQGNSA. After removal of 1 base from V and 6 bases from J, the junction contained 11 bases not matched to a gene. The CDR3 has 16 residues. The DNA of the CDR3 is TGTGCCAGCAGCTTAGTCGTAGGGGGCGCGTCGCATGGCTACACCTTC. Its protein is CASSLVVGGASHGYTF. The whole variable domain, filled in from reference TRBV7-2 and TRBJ1-2, reads GAGVSQSPSNKVTEKGKDVELRCDPISGHTALYWYRQSLGQGLEFLIYFQGNSAPDKSGLPSDRFSAERTGGSVSTLTIQRTQQEDSAVYLCASSLVVGGASHGYTFGSGTRLTVV.

This sequence joins TRBV28 and TRBJ1-2, with TRBD1 as a possible D gene (6 bases). The V end lost 7 bases, the J end lost 7 bases, and 13 bases lay between the germline ends. Looked up from germline, CDR1 is MDHEN and CDR2 is SYDVKM. The CDR3 loop spans 12 amino acids. The CDR3 loop is CASTTTGLGYTF. Written as DNA, the CDR3 is TGTGCCAGCACAACTACAGGGCTTGGCTACACCTTC.

The chain has TRBV28 and TRBJ1-5; TRBD1 agrees at 7 bases. J gave up 2 bases and V 3 bases, and 4 bases lay outside the gene matches. The CDR3 length is 15 residues. The V gene's germline CDR1 is MDHEN and CDR2 SYDVKM. The CDR3 loop reads CASSFPTGGNQPQHF. DNA of the CDR3: TGTGCCAGCAGTTTCCCTACAGGGGGCAATCAGCCCCAGCATTTT.

V is TRBV12-5 and J is TRBJ2-5; D may be TRBD2 (5 bases). Trimming stripped 7 bases from V and 7 bases from J, with 19 bases between. This CDR3 spans 14 amino acids. Per the germline V gene, CDR1 is LGHNT and CDR2 is FRNRAP. The CDR3 DNA follows: TGTGCTAGTGCGTTCAGCGGAGGCCTAGCGACCCAGTACTTC. The encoded protein is CASAFSGGLATQYF.

V and J are TRBV3-1 (or the pseudogene TRBV3-2) and TRBJ2-7, with D possibly matching TRBD1 (6 bases). V lost 4 bases to trimming and J lost 3 bases, with 13 bases between them. CDR1 is LGHDT and CDR2 is YNNKEL in the germline V gene (reference sequence). This CDR3 comprises 14 residues. As DNA, the CDR3 is TGTGCCAGCAGCCCAGGACAGATTAGCTACGAGCAGTACTTC. This encodes CASSPGQISYEQYF.

The V and J genes are TRBV6-2 or TRBV6-3 and TRBJ1-1; possibly TRBD1 for D (6 bases). There are 15 residues in the CDR3. Trimming took off 5 bases at V and 0 bases at J, with 13 bases between the two ends. The germline gives CDR1 MNHEY, CDR2 SVGEGT. CDR3 residues: CASSAGGAVNTEAFF. The CDR3 region has the DNA TGTGCCAGCAGTGCGGGGGGCGCGGTGAACACTGAAGCTTTCTTT.

This clone has just one count. The chain couples TRBV4-2 to TRBJ1-2; a possible D gene is TRBD1 (5 bases). Per the germline V gene, CDR1 is LGHNA and CDR2 is YNFKEQ. The CDR3 loop spans 15 amino acids. Trimming left V 6 bases short and J 5 bases short, with 19 bases between. The CDR3 loop reads CASSVDGRVSYGYTF. CDR3 DNA sequence: TGTGCCAGCAGTGTAGATGGCAGGGTTTCTTATGGCTACACCTTC.

The chain links TRBV7-2 to TRBJ2-1, with D possibly being TRBD1 (6 bases). V was trimmed by 4 bases and J by 6 bases, leaving 10 bases between them. The germline V gene has CDR1 SGHTA and CDR2 FQGNSA. This CDR3 is built from 13 residues. The CDR3 DNA reads TGTGCCAGCAGCTATTGGACAGCCAATGAGCAGTTCTTC. Amino acids: CASSYWTANEQFF.

The rearrangement joins TRBV7-8 to TRBJ1-1; D not certain. The CDR3 is 14 amino acids. Germline V gene data show CDR1 as SGHVS and CDR2 as FQNEAQ. V lost 4 bases, J lost 1 base, and 10 bases lay in between. Here the CDR3 DNA reads TGTGCCAGCAGCTCTGAGCCAAAGAACACTGAAGCTTTCTTT. Its translation is CASSSEPKNTEAFF.

CDR3 loop: CASSNPGLAGGTDTQYF. As DNA, the CDR3 is TGTGCCAGCAGCAATCCGGGACTAGCGGGGGGGACAGATACGCAGTATTTT. J is TRBJ2-3 and V is TRBV27; 16 bases align to TRBD2. Trimming removed 6 bases from V and 3 bases from J; junction bases left unmatched: 6. CDR3 size: 17 residues. Germline V gives CDR1 MNHEY, CDR2 SMNVEV (reference sequence).